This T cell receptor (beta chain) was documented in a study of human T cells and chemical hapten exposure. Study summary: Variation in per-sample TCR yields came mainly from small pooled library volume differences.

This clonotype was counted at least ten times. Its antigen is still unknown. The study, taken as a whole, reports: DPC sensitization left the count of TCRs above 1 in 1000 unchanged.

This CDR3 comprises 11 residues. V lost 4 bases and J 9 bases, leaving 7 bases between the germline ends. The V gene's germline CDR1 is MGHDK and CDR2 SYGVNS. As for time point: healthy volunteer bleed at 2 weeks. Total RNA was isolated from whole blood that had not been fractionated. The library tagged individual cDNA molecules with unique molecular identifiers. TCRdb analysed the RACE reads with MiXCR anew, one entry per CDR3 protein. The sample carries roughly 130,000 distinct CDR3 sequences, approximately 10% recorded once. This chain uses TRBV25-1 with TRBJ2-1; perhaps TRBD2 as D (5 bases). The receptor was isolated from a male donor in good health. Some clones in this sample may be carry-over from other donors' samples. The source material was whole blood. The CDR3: CASSGRTEQFF. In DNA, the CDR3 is TGTGCCAGCAGTGGGAGGACTGAGCAGTTCTTC.